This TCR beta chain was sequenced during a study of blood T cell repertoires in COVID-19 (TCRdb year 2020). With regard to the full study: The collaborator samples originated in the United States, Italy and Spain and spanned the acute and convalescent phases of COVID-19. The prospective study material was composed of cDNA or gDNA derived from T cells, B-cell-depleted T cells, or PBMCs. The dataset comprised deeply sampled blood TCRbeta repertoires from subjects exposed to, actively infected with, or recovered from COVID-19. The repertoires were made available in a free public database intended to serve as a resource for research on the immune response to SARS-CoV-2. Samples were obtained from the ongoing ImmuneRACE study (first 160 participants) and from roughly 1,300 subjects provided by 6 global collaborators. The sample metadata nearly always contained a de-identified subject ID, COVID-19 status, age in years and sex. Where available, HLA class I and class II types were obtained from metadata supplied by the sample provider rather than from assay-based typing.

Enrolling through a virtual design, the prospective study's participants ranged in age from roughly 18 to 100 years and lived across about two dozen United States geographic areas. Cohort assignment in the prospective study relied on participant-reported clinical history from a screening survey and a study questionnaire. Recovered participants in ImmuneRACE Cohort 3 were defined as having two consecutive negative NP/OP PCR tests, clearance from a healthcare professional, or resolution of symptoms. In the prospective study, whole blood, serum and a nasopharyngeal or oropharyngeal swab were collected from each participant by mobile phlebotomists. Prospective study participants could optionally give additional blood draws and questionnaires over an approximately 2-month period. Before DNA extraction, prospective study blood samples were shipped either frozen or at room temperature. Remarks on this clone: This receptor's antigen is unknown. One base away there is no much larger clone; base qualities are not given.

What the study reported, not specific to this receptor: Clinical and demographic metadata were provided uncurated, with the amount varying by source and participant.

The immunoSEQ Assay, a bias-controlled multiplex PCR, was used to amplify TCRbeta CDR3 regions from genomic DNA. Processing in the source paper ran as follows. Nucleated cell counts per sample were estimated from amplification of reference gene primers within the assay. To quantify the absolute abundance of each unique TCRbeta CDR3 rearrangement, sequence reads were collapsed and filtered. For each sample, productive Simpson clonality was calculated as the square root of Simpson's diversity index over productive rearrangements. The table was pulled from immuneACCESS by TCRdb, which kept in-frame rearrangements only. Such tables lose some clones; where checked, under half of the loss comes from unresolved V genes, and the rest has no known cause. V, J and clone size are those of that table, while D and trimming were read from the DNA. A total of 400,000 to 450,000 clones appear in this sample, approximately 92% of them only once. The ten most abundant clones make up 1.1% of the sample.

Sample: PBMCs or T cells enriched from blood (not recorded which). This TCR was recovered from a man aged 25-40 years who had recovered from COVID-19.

In nucleotide form, the sequence is TGCAGCGCTGGGGACAGGGGGCCTAATTCACCCCTCCACTTT. This encodes CSAGDRGPNSPLHF. The V and J segments used are TRBV29-1 and TRBJ1-6, with 12 central nucleotides matching TRBD1. Relative to germline, V is missing 7 bases and J is missing 6 bases, with 4 bases of the junction outside any gene match. The CDR3, from cysteine to phenylalanine, totals 14 residues. The read is trimmed to its CDR3 DNA, 42 bases read in frame from base 1. CDR1 and CDR2, looked up from the germline V gene, are SQVTM and ANQGSEA.